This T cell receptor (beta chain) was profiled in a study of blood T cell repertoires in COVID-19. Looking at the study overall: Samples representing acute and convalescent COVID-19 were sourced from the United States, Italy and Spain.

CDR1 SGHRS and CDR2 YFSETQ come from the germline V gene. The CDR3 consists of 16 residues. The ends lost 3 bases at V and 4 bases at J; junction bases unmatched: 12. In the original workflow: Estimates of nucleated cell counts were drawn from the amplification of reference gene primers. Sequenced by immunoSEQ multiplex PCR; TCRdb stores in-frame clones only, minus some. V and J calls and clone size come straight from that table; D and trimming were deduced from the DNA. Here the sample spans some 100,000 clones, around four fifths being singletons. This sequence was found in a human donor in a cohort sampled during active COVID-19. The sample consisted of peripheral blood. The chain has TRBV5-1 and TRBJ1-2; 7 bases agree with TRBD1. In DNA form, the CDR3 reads TGCGCCAGCAGCTCTCCGGGACAGCCAGAATCCTATGGCTACACCTTC. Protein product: CASSSPGQPESYGYTF.